This TCR beta chain appears in the sequencing data of a study of T cell responses to AZD1222 COVID-19 vaccine. Data came from immunoSEQ multiplex PCR; TCRdb stores just in-frame clones and leaves some out. This table has 120,000 or so clones, more than 75% appearing once. CDR1 SGHDT and CDR2 YYEEEE come from the germline V gene. The V gene end was trimmed by 9 bases and the J gene end by 6 bases; junction bases not matched to a gene: 11. The CDR3 is 14 residues long. The source of this sequence is an adult in good health. The rearrangement joins TRBV5-6 to TRBJ2-1, with TRBD2 matching 8 bases. The sequenced sample was peripheral blood, obtained on day 0 of AZD1222 vaccination. The CDR3 spells CATTTAGGLNEQFF. The CDR3 nucleotides are TGTGCCACCACCACGGCGGGGGGCCTCAATGAGCAGTTCTTC.